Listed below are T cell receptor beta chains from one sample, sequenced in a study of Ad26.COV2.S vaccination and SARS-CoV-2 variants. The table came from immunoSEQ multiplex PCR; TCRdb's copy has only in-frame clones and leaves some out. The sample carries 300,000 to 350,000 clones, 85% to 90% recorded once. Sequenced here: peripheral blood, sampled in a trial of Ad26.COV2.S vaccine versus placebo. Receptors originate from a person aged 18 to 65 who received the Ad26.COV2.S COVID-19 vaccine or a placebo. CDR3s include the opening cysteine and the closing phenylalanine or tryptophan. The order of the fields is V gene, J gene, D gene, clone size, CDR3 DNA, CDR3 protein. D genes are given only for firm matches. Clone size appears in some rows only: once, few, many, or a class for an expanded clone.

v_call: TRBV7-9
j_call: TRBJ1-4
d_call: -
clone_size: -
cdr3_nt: TGTGCCAGCAGCTCCCCCGTGGTGGGTTTTAATGAAAAACTGTTTTTT
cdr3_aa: CASSSPVVGFNEKLFF

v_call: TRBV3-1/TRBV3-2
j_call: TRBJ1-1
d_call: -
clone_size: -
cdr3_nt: TGTGCCAGCAGCCCGCCGTTCATTACCCAGAACACTGAAGCTTTCTTT
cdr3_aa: CASSPPFITQNTEAFF

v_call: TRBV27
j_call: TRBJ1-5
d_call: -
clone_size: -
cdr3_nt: TGTGCCAGCAGTTTATTGGGTCAGCCCCAGCATTTT
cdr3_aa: CASSLLGQPQHF

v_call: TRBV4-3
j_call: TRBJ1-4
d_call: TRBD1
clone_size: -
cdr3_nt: TGCGCCAGCAGCCGAGACAGGGCACCGTTAAATGAAAAACTGTTTTTT
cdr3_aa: CASSRDRAPLNEKLFF

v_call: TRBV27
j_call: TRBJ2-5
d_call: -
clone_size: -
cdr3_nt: TGTGCCAGCAGTTCCGACTTCCAAGAGACCCAGTACTTC
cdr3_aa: CASSSDFQETQYF

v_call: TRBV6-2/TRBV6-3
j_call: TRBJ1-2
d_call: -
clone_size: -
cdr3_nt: TGTGCCAGCAGTTACATTGAACGCGACTATGGCTACACCTTC
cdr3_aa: CASSYIERDYGYTF

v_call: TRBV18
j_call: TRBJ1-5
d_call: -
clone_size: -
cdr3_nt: TGTGCCAGCTCACCACAGGCAGGCAATCAGCCCCAGCATTTT
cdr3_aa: CASSPQAGNQPQHF

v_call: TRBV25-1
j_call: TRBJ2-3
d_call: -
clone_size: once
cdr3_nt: TGTGCCAGCAGTGAGGGATCTAGTCGCGCAGATACGCAGTATTTT
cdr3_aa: CASSEGSSRADTQYF

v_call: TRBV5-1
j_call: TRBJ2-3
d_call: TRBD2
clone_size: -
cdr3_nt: TGCGCCAGCAGCATCGGGACTAGAACAGATACGCAGTATTTT
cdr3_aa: CASSIGTRTDTQYF

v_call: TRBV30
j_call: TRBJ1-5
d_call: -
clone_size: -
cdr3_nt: TGTGCCTGGAGTGAGAACGGTCATCAGCCCCAGCATTTT
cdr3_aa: CAWSENGHQPQHF

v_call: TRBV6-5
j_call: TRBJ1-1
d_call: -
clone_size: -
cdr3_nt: TGTGCCAGCACCAGGGACCCTATTATGGCGGAAGCTTTCTTT
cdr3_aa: CASTRDPIMAEAFF

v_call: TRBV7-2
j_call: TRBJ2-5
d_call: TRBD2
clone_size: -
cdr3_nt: TGTGCCAGCAGCTTAGCCCCGAGGACTAGCGGGGGGACGCCCCAGTACTTC
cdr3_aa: CASSLAPRTSGGTPQYF

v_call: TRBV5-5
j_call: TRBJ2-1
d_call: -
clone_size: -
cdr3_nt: TGTGCCAGCAGCTTGGTTCAACGGTCCTACAATGAGCAGTTCTTC
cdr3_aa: CASSLVQRSYNEQFF

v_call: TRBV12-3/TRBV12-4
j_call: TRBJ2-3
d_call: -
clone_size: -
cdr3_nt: TGTGCCAGCGCAGAACCCAACGAAGATACGCAGTATTTT
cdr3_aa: CASAEPNEDTQYF

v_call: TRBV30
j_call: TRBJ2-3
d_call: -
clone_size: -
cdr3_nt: TGTGCCTGGGAACCATGGCGGTTAAGCACAGATACGCAGTATTTT
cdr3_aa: CAWEPWRLSTDTQYF

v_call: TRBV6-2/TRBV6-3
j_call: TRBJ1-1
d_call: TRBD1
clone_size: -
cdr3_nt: TGTGCCAGCAGTTACCCGACAGGGTTTAGAAACACTGAAGCTTTCTTT
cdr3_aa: CASSYPTGFRNTEAFF

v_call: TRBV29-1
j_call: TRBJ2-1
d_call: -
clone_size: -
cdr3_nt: TGCAGCGCGTTAGGCATAATAGGATCCTACAATGAGCAGTTCTTC
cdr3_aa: CSALGIIGSYNEQFF

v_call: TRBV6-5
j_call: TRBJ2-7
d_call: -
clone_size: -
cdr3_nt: TGTGCCAGCAGTTCCCGGGACCCCTTGGACGAGCAGTACTTC
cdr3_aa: CASSSRDPLDEQYF

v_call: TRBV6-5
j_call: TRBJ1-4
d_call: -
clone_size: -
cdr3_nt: TGTGCCAGCAGTTACGTGGGAGCATGGGAAAAACTGTTTTTT
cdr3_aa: CASSYVGAWEKLFF

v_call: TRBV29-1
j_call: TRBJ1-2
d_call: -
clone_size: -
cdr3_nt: TGCAGCGTTGAGACGGGGCGCCGGGGTGGCTACACCTTC
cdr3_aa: CSVETGRRGGYTF

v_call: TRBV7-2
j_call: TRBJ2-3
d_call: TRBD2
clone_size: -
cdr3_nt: TGTGCCAGCAGCGACATAGCGGGGGGCGCAGGTACGCAGTATTTT
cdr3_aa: CASSDIAGGAGTQYF

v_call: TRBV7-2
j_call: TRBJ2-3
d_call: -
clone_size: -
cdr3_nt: TGTGCCAGCAGCTCTACATATACTAGCACAGATACGCAGTATTTT
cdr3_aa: CASSSTYTSTDTQYF

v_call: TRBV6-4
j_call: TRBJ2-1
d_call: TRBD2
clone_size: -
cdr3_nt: TGTGCCAGCAGTCTTTCTAGCGGGAGGGACAATGAGCAGTTCTTC
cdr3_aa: CASSLSSGRDNEQFF

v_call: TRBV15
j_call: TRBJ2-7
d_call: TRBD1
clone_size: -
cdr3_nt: TGTGCCACCAGCAGAGACAGGGGGCCCTACGAGCAGTACTTC
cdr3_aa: CATSRDRGPYEQYF

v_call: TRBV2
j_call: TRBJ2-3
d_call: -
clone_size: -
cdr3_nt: TGTGCCAGCAGTACCCCAGGGCGCACAGATACGCAGTATTTT
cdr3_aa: CASSTPGRTDTQYF

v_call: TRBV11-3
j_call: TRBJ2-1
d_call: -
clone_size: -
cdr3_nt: TGTGCCAGCAGCTTAGGACTAGGGAGTCTCACTGAGCAGTTCTTC
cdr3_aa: CASSLGLGSLTEQFF

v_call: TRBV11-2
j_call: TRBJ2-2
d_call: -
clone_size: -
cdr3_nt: TGTGCCAGCGGAGGAAGGTGGGGGATCGGGGAGCTGTTTTTT
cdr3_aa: CASGGRWGIGELFF

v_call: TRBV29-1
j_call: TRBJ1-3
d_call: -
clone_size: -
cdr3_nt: TGCAGCGTCTCCCTACCGGTATTGAACACCATATATTTT
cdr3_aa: CSVSLPVLNTIYF

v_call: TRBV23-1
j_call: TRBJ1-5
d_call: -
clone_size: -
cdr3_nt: TGCGCCAGCAGTCAATCGGTCAGGGGCGGAGGTCAGCCCCAGCATTTT
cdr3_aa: CASSQSVRGGGQPQHF

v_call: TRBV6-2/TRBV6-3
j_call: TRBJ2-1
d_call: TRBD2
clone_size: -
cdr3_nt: TGTGCCAGCAGCCGTAGCGGGGTCTACAATGAGCAGTTCTTC
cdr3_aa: CASSRSGVYNEQFF

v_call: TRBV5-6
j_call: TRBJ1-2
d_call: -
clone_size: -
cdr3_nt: TGTGCCAGCAGCTTGGATCCCTATGGCTACACCTTC
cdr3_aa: CASSLDPYGYTF

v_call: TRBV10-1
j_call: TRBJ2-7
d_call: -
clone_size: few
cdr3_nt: TGCGCCAGTGGGACTTCCTACGAGCAGTACTTC
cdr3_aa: CASGTSYEQYF

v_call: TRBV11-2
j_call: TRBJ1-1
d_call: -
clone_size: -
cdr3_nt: TGTGCCAGCAGCTTAAATAGGCAGGGCTACACTGAAGCTTTCTTT
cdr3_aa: CASSLNRQGYTEAFF

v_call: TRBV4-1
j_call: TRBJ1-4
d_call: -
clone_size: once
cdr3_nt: TGCGCCAGCAGCCAAGACAGGGGATTAAATGAAAAACTGTTTTTT
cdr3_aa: CASSQDRGLNEKLFF

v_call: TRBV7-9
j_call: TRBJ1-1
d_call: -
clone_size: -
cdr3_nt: TGTGCCAGCAGCTTAGGTGAGGTTTTGAACACTGAAGCTTTCTTT
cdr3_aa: CASSLGEVLNTEAFF